The entry that follows covers one TCR beta chain sequence. Its antigen is unknown. The data were obtained in a study of Ad26.COV2.S vaccination and SARS-CoV-2 variants. The sample's treatment: 19 received Ad26.COV2.S at low or high dose, single or two shots; several received placebo; per-sample allocation not given. Samples were taken on day 63 after the first vaccine or placebo injection. An adult of 18-55 years in Boston served as donor. The shot given was an Ad26 vector that makes Wuhan-strain SARS-CoV-2 spike. The repertoire was sequenced with immunoSEQ multiplex PCR; TCRdb's copy has only in-frame clones and lacks some. The profile shows about 240,000 clones, approximately 87% of them singletons. This CDR3 is 15 amino acids long. Germline CDR1 SGHNT, CDR2 YYREEE (reference sequence). The ends were cut back, 6 bases at V and 7 bases at J, with 17 bases in the middle. Study findings and constraints: The TCR breadth and depth analyses may have understated or missed part of the total T cell responses. A substantial breadth of spike-specific CD8+ and CD4+ T cell responses after vaccination has been reported.

V usage is TRBV5-4 and J usage is TRBJ1-6; D may be TRBD1 (6 bases). This material consisted of peripheral blood, taken in a trial of Ad26.COV2.S vaccine versus placebo. This receptor was obtained from a person aged 18-60 years who received the Ad26.COV2.S COVID-19 vaccine or a placebo. The CDR3 DNA is TGTGCCAGCAACCCCGGGGGCCAAAGAAATTCACCCCTCCACTTT. Translated: CASNPGGQRNSPLHF. Combining the CDR3 with reference TRBV5-4 and TRBJ1-6 gives the whole variable domain ETGVTQSPTHLIKTRGQQVTLRCSSQSGHNTVSWYQQALGQGPQFIFQYYREEENGRGNFPPRFSGLQFPNYSSELNVNALELDDSALYLCASNPGGQRNSPLHFGNGTRLTVT.